This T cell receptor beta chain appears in the sequencing data of a study of shared clonotypes between healthy human individuals. Across the whole study: Three plates each covered CD4 naive and memory; CD8 naive two, CD8 memory one.

Cells designated naive CD8 were CD45RO-negative and were positively selected for CCR7, with terminally differentiated effector memory CD45RA+ cells excluded. Healthy adults negative for HIV, lacking recent acute infections or vaccinations, served as donors. CDR1 and CDR2 from the germline V gene are MNHEY and SVGAGI. CDR3 length: 15 residues. Notes on the study in general: Several donors shared around 5.2% of their naive CD4 clonotypes. All-four-donor shared clonotypes had higher generation probabilities than non-shared clonotypes did.

To note about this clone: Its antigen is as yet unknown.

The data were produced by immunoSEQ multiplex PCR, yet TCRdb's version contains in-frame clones alone and is incomplete. The sample includes hundreds of thousands of clones, approximately 95% of them seen just once. Material: naive CD8+ T cells sorted from blood. The rearrangement links TRBV6-5 to TRBJ2-5; D is ambiguous. TRBJ2-7 matches the DNA end more closely, so the J call is doubtful. The clonotype comes from a woman aged 30 to 39 in good health. CDR3 protein: CASSYGPPGSYEQYF. DNA of the CDR3: TGTGCCAGCAGTTACGGTCCCCCTGGGTCCTACGAGCAGTACTTC.